This T cell receptor beta chain was identified in a study of T cell repertoires in cytomegalovirus infection. MiXCR, run by TCRdb on the reads, gives a single entry per CDR3 protein. Of 200,000 to 300,000 distinct CDR3 sequences in the sample, roughly 9.1% were seen once. The CDR3 has 15 residues. V lost 3 bases, J lost 4 bases, and 4 bases stayed unmatched. The germline gives CDR1 SGHTA, CDR2 FQGNSA. This clonotype was recorded at least ten times. The sequence derives from a human donor in good health (CMV status not recorded). Some clones in this sample may be carry-over from other donors' samples. The sequenced material came from PBMCs. The V and J genes are TRBV7-2 and TRBJ1-1, with 11 bases aligning to TRBD1. CDR3 sequence reads: CASSFSGTGGTEAFF. The DNA of the CDR3 is TGTGCCAGCAGCTTCTCCGGGACAGGGGGCACTGAAGCTTTCTTT.